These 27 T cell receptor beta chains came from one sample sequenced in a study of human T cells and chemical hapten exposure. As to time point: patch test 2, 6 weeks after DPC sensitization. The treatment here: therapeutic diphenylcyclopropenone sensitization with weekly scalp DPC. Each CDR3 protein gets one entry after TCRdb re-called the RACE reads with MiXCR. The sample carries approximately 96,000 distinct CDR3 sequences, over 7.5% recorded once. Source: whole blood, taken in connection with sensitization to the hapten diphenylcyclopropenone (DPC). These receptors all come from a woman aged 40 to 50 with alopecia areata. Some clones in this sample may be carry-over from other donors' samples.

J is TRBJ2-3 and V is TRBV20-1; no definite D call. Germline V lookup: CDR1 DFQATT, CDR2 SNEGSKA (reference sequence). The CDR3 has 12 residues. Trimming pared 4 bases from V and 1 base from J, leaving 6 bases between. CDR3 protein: CSATLGTDTQYF. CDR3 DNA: TGCAGTGCTACCTTAGGCACAGATACGCAGTATTTT.

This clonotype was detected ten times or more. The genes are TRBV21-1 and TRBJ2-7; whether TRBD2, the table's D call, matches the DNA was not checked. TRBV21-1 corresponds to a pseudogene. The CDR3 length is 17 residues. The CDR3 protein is CASSTEQVTGGPYEQYF. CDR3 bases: TGTGCCAGCAGCACAGAGCAGGTAACGGGAGGGCCTTACGAGCAGTACTTC.

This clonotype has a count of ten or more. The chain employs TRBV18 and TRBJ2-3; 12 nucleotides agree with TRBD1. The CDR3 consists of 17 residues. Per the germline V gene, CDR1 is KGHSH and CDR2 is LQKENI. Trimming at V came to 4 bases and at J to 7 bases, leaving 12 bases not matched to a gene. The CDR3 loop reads CASSLSSGTGGKNTQYF. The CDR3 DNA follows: TGTGCCAGCTCACTTTCTTCGGGGACAGGGGGCAAAAATACGCAGTATTTT.

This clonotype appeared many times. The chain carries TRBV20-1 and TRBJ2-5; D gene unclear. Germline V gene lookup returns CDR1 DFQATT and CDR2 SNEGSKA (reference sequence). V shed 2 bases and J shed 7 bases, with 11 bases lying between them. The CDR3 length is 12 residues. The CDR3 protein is CSARRSLRTQYF. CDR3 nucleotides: TGCAGTGCTAGAAGGAGCCTCCGGACCCAGTACTTC.

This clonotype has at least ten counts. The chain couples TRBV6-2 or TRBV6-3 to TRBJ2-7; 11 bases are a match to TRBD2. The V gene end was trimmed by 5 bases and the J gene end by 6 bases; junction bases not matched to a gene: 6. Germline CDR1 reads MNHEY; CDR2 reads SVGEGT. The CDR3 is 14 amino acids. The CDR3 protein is CASSRPTSGSEQYF. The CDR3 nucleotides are TGTGCCAGCAGTCGCCCTACTAGCGGGAGCGAGCAGTACTTC.

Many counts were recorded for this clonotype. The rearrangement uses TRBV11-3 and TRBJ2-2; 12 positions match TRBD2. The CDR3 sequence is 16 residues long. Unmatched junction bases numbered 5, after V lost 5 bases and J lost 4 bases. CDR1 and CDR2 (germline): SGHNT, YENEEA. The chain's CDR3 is CASSHRLAGATGELFF. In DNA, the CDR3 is TGTGCCAGCAGCCACCGACTAGCGGGAGCCACCGGGGAGCTGTTTTTT.

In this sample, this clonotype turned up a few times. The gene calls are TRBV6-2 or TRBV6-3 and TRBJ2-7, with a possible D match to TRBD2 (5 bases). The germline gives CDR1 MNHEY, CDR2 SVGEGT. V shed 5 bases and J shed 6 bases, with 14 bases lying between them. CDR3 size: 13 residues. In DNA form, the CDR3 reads TGTGCCAGCAGTCATCCCGGACGGGGCGAGCAGTACTTC. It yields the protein CASSHPGRGEQYF.

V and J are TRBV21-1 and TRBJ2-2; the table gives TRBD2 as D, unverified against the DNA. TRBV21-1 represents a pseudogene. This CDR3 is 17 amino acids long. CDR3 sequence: CASSKAHGRRDYGELFF. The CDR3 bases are TGTGCCAGCAGCAAAGCGCACGGGAGAAGGGACTACGGGGAGCTGTTTTTT.

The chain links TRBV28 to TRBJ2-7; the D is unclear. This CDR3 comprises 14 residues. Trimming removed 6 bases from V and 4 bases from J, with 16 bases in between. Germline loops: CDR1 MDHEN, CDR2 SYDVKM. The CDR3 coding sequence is TGTGCCAGCAGCCATCAGACACGTATGTACGAGCAGTACTTC. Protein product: CASSHQTRMYEQYF.

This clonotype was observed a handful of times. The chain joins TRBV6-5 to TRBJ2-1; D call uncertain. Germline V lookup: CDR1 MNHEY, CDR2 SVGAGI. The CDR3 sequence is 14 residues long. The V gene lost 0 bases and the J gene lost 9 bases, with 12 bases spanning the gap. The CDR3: CASSYSVQLTEQFF. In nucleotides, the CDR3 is TGTGCCAGCAGTTACTCGGTTCAGTTGACTGAGCAGTTCTTC.

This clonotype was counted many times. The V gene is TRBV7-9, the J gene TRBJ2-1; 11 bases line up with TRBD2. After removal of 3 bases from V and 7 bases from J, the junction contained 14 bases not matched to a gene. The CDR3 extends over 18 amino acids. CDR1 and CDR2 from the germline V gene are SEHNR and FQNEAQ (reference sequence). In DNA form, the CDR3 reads TGTGCCAGCAGCTTGACACTTAGCGGGAGGGCCGTGTGGAATGAGCAGTTCTTC. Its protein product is CASSLTLSGRAVWNEQFF.

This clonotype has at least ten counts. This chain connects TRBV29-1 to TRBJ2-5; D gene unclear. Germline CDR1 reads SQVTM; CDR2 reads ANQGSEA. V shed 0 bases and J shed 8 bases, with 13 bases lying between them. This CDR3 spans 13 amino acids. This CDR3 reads CSVEEGNKRTQYF. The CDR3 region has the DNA TGCAGCGTTGAAGAGGGGAACAAGAGAACCCAGTACTTC. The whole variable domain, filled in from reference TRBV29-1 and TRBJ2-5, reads SAVISQKPSRDICQRGTSLTIQCQVDSQVTMMFWYRQQPGQSLTLIATANQGSEATYESGFVIDKFPISRPNLTFSTLTVSNMSPEDSSIYLCSVEEGNKRTQYFGPGTRLLVL.

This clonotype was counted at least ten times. The CDR3, as DNA: TGCAGCGTTGTTTTCGGCACGGATCGCACAGATACGCAGTATTTT. Translation gives CSVVFGTDRTDTQYF. V and J are TRBV29-1 and TRBJ2-3, with D hard to call. Looked up from germline, CDR1 is SQVTM and CDR2 is ANQGSEA. With 4 bases removed from V and 1 base from J, the gap between germline ends came to 15 bases. This CDR3 region has 15 residues.

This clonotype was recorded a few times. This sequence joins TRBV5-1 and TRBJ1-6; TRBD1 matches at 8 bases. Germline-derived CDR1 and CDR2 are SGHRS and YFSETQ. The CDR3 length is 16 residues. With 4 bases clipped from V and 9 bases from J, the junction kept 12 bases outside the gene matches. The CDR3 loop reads CASSQTTGVGSSPLHF. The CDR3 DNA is TGCGCCAGCAGCCAAACGACAGGGGTTGGAAGTTCACCCCTCCACTTT. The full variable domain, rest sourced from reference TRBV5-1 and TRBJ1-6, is KAGVTQTPRYLIKTRGQQVTLSCSPISGHRSVSWYQQTPGQGLQFLFEYFSETQRNKGNFPGRFSGRQFSNSRSEMNVSTLELGDSALYLCASSQTTGVGSSPLHFGNGTRLTVT.

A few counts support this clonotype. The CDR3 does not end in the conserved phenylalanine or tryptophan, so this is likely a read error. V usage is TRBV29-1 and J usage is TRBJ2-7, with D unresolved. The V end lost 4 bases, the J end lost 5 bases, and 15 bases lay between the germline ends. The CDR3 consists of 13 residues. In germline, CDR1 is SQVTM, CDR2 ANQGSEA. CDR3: CSVAGGDPHEQYS. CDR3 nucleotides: TGCAGCGTTGCGGGCGGTGACCCCCACGAGCAGTACTCC.

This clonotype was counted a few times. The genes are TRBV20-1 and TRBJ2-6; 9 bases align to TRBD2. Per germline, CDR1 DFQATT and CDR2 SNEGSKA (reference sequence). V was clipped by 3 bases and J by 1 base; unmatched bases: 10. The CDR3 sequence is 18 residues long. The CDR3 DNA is TGCAGTGCTAGTCCCCTAGCGGGATCTATTTCTGGGGCCAACGTCCTGACTTTC. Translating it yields CSASPLAGSISGANVLTF.

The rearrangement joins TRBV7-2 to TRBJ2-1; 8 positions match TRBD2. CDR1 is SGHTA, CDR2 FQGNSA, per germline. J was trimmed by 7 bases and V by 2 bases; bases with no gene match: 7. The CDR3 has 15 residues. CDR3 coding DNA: TGTGCCAGCAGCTTAATGGTGGTAGCGGGAAATGAGCAGTTCTTC. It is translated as CASSLMVVAGNEQFF.

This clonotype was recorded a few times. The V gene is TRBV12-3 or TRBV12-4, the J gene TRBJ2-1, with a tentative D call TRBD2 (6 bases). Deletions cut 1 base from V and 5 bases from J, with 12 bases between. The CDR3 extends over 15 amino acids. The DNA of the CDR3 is TGTGCCAGCAGTTTAGGGAGGGGAGGTAACAATGAGCAGTTCTTC. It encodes CASSLGRGGNNEQFF.

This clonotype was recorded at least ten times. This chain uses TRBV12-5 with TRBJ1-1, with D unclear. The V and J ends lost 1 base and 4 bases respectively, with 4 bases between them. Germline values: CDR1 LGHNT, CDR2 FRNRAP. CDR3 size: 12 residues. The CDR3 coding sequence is TGTGCTAGTGGTTTGGGGGGCACTGAAGCTTTCTTT. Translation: CASGLGGTEAFF.

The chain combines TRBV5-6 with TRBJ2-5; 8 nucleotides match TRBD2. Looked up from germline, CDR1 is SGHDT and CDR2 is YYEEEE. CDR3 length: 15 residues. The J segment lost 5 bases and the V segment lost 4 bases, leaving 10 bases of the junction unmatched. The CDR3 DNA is TGTGCCAGCAGCCTACCGGGACTAGACTCCGAGACCCAGTACTTC. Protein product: CASSLPGLDSETQYF.

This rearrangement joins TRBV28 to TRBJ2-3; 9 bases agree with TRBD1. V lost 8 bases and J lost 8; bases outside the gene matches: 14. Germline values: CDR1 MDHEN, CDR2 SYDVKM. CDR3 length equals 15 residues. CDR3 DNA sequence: TGTGCCAGCGTTACAGGGGGCGTGCGGGCTGGTACGCAGTATTTT. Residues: CASVTGGVRAGTQYF.

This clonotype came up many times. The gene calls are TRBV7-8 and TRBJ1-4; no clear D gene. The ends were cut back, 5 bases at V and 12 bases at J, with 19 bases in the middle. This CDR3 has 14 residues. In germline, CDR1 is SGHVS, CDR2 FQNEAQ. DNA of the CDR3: TGTGCCAGCAGCCAGGACCGGCGGAGGTCGGAACTGTTTTTT. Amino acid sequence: CASSQDRRRSELFF.

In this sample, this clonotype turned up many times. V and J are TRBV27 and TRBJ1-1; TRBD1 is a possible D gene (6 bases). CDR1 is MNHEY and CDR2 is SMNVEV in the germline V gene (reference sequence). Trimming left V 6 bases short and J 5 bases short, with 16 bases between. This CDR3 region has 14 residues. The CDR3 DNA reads TGTGCCAGCAGGTATGGGGGGGCGCAAACTGAAGCTTTCTTT. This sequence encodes CASRYGGAQTEAFF.

The CDR3 sequence: CASSLELAGANEQFF. The DNA for the CDR3 is TGTGCCAGCAGCTTAGAACTAGCGGGAGCCAATGAGCAGTTCTTC. This chain links TRBV7-6 with TRBJ2-1; 11 nucleotides agree with TRBD2. V lost 1 base, J lost 6 bases, and 2 bases stayed unmatched. The CDR3 spans 15 residues. The germline CDR1 and CDR2 sequences are SGHVS and FNYEAQ.

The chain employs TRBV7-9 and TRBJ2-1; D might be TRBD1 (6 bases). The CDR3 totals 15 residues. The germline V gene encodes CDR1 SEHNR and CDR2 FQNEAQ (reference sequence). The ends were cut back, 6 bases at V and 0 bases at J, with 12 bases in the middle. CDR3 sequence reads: CASSFGQLSYNEQFF. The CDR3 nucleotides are TGTGCCAGCAGTTTCGGACAGCTCTCCTACAATGAGCAGTTCTTC.

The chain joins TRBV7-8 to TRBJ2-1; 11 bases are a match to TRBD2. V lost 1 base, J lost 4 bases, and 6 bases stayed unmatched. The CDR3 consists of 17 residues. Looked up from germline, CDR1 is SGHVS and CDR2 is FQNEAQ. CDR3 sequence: CASSLGLAGSTYNEQFF. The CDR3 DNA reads TGTGCCAGCAGCTTAGGACTAGCGGGGAGTACTTACAATGAGCAGTTCTTC.

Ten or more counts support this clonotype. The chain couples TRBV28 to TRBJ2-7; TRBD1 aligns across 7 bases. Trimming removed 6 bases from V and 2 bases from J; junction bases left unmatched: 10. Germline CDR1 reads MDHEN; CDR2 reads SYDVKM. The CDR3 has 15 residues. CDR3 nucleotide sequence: TGTGCCAGCAGCTTGACGGCAGGGGGACCCTACGAGCAGTACTTC. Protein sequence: CASSLTAGGPYEQYF.